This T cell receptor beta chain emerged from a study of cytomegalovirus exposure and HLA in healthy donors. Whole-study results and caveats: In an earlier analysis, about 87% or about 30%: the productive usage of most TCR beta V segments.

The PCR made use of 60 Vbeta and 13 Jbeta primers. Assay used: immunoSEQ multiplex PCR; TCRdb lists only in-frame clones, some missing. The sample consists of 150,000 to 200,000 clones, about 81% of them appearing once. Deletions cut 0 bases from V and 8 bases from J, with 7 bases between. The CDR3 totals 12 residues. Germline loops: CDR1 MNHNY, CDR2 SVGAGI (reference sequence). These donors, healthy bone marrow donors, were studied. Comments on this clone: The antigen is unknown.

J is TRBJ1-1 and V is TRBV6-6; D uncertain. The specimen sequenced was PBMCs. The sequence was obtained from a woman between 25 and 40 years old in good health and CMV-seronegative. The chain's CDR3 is CASSYSRGEAFF. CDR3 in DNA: TGTGCCAGCAGTTACTCACGGGGAGAAGCTTTCTTT.